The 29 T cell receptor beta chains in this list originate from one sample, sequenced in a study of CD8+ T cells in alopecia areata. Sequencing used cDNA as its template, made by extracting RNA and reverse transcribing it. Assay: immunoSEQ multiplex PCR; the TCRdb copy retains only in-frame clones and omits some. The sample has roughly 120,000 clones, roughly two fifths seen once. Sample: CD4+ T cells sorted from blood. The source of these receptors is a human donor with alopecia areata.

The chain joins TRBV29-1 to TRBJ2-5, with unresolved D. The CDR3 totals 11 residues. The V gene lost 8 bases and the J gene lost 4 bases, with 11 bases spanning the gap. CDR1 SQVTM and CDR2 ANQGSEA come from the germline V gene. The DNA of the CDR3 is TGCAGCTCCCGCCTCGTAGAGACCCAGTACTTC. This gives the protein CSSRLVETQYF.

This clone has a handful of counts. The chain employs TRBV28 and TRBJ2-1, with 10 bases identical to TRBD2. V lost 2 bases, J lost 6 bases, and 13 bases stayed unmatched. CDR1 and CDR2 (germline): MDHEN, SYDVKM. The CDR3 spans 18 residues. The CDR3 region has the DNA TGTGCCAGCAGTTTAATTCGGCGGCGACTAGCGGGTACCAATGAGCAGTTCTTC. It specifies CASSLIRRRLAGTNEQFF.

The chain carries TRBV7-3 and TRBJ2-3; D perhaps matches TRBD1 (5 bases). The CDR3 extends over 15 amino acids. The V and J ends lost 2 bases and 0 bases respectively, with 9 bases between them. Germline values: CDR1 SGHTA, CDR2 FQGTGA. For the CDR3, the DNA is TGTGCCAGCAGCTTACACAGGTCCAGCACAGATACGCAGTATTTT. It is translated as CASSLHRSSTDTQYF.

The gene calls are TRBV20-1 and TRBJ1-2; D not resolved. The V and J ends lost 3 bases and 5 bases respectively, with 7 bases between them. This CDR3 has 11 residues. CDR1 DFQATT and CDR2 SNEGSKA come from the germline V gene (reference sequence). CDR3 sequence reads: CSASITYGYTF. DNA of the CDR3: TGCAGTGCTAGTATCACATATGGCTACACCTTC.

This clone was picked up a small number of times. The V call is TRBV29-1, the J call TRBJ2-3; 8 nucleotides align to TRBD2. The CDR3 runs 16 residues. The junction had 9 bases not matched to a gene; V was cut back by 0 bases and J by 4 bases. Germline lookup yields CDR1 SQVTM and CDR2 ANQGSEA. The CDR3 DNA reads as TGCAGCGTTGAAGATCAGGTAGCGGGGAGCCCAGATACGCAGTATTTT. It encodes CSVEDQVAGSPDTQYF.

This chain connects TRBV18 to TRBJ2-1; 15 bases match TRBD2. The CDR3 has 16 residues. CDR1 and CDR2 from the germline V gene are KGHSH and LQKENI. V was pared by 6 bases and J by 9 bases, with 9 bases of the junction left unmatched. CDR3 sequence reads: CASSAPGLAGGGEQFF. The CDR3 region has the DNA TGTGCCAGCTCGGCACCGGGACTAGCGGGAGGAGGTGAGCAGTTCTTC. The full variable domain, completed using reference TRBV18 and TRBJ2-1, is NAGVMQNPRHLVRRRGQEARLRCSPMKGHSHVYWYRQLPEEGLKFMVYLQKENIIDESGMPKERFSAEFPKEGPSILRIQQVVRGDSAAYFCASSAPGLAGGGEQFFGPGTRLTVL.

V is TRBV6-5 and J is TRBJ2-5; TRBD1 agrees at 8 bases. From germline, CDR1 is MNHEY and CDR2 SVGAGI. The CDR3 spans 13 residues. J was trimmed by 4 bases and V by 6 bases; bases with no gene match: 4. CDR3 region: CASSRGPGETQYF. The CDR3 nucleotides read TGTGCCAGCAGCAGGGGGCCGGGAGAGACCCAGTACTTC.

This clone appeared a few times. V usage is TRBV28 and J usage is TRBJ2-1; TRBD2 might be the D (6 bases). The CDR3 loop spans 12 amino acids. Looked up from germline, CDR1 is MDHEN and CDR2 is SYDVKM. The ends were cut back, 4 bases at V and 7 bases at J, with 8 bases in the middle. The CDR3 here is CASSWGENEQFF. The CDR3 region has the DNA TGTGCCAGCAGTTGGGGGGAGAATGAGCAGTTCTTC.

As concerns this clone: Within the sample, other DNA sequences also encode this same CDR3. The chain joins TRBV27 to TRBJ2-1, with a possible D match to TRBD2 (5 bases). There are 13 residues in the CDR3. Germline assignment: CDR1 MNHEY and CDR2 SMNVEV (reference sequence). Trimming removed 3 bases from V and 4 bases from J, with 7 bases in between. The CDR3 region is CASSFEGYNEQFF. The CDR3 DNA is TGTGCCAGCAGTTTCGAGGGATACAATGAGCAGTTCTTC.

For the CDR3, the DNA is TGTGCCAGCAGCTCGGACTTAGACGAGCAGTACTTC. Translated, it gives CASSSDLDEQYF. V usage is TRBV7-3 and J usage is TRBJ2-7, with D maybe TRBD2 (5 bases). Trimming took 4 bases from V and 5 from J, leaving 9 bases between them. Germline V gene sequence: CDR1 SGHTA, CDR2 FQGTGA. The CDR3 is made up of 12 amino acids. Full variable domain (remainder filled in from reference TRBV7-3 and TRBJ2-7): GAGVSQTPSNKVTEKGKYVELRCDPISGHTALYWYRQSLGQGPEFLIYFQGTGAADDSGLPNDRFFAVRPEGSVSTLKIQRTERGDSAVYLCASSSDLDEQYFGPGTRLTVT.

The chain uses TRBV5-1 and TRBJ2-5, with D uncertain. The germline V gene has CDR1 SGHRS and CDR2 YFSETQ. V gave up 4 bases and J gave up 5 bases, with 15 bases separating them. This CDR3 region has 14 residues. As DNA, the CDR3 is TGCGCCAGCAGCCCCGGACGGGCGGTGGAGACCCAGTACTTC. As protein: CASSPGRAVETQYF.

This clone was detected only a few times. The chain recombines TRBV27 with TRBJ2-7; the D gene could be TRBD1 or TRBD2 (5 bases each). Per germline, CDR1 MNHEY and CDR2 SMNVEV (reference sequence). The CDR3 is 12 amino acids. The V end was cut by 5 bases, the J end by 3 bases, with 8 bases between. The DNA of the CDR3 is TGTGCCAGCAGTACAGGAGGCTACGAGCAGTACTTC. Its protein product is CASSTGGYEQYF.

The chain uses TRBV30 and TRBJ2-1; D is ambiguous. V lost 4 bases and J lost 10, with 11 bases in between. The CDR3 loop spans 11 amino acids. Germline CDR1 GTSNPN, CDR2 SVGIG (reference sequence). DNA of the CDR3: TGTGCCTGGACCCTAAACCGGGAGCAGTTCTTC. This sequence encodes CAWTLNREQFF.

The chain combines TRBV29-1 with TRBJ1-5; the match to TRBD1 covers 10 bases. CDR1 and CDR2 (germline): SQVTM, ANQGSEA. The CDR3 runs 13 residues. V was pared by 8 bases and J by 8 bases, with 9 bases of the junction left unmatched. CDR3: CSSSSDRGEPQHF. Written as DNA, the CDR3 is TGCAGCTCCTCCTCGGACAGGGGGGAGCCCCAGCATTTT.

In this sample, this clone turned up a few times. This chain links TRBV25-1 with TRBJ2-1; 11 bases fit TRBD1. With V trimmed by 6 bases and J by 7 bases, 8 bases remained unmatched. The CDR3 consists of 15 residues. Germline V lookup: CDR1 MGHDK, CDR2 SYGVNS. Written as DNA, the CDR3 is TGTGCCAGCAGACCACCGGGACAGGGGGGTAATGAGCAGTTCTTC. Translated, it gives CASRPPGQGGNEQFF.

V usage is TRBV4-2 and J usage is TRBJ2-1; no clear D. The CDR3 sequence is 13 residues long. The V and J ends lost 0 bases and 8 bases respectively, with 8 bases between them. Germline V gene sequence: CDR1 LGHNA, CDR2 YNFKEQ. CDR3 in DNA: TGTGCCAGCAGCCAAGAACTCCACGATGAGCAGTTCTTC. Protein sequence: CASSQELHDEQFF.

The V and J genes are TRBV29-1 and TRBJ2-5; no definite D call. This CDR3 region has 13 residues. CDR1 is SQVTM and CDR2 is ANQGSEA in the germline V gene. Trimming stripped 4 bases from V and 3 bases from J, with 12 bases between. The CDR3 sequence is CSVAPTEKETQYF. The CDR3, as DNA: TGCAGCGTTGCGCCGACGGAGAAAGAGACCCAGTACTTC.

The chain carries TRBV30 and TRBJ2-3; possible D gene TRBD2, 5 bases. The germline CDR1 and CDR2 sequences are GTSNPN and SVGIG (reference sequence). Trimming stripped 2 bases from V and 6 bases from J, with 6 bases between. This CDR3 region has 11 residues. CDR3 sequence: CAWSRRDTQYF. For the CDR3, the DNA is TGTGCCTGGAGTCGGAGGGATACGCAGTATTTT. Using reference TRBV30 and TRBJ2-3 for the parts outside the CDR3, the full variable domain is SQTIHQWPATLVQPVGSPLSLECTVEGTSNPNLYWYRQAAGRGLQLLFYSVGIGQISSEVPQNLSASRPQDRQFILSSKKLLLSDSGFYLCAWSRRDTQYFGPGTRLTVL.

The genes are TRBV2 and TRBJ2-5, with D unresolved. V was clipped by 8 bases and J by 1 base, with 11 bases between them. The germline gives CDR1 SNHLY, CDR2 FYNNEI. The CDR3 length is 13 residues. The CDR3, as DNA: TGTGCCAGCTTCAACGGGCGCCAAGAGACCCAGTACTTC. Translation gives CASFNGRQETQYF.

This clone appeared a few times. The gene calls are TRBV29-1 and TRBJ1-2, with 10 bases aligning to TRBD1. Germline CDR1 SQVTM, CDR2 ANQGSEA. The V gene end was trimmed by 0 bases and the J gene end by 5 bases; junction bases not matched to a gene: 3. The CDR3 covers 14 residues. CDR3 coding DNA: TGCAGCGTTGAAGAGGGACAGGGGTTTTATGGCTACACCTTC. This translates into CSVEEGQGFYGYTF.

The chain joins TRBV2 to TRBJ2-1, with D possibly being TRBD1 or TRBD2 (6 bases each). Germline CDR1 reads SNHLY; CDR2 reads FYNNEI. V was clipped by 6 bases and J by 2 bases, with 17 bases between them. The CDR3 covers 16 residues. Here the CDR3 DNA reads TGTGCCAGCAGAGCCCCGATGAGGGGGGCCTACAATGAGCAGTTCTTC. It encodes CASRAPMRGAYNEQFF.

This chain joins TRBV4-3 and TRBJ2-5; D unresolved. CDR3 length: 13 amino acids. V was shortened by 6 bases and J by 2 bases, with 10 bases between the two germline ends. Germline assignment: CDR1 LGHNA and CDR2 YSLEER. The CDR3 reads CASSLLYQETQYF. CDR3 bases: TGCGCCAGCAGTCTTTTATATCAAGAGACCCAGTACTTC.

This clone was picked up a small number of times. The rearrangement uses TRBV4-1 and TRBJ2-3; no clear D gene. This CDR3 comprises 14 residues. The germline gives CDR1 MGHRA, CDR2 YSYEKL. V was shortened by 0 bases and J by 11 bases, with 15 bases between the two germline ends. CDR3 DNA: TGCGCCAGCAGCCAAGATTCAAGCCTGATGGGGCAGTATTTT. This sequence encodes CASSQDSSLMGQYF.

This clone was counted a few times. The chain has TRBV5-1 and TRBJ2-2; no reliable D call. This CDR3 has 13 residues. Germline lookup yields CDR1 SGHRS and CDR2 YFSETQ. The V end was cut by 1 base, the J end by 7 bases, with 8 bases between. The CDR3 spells CASSLTEVGELFF. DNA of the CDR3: TGCGCCAGCAGCTTGACCGAGGTCGGGGAGCTGTTTTTT. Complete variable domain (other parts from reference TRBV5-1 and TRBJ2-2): KAGVTQTPRYLIKTRGQQVTLSCSPISGHRSVSWYQQTPGQGLQFLFEYFSETQRNKGNFPGRFSGRQFSNSRSEMNVSTLELGDSALYLCASSLTEVGELFFGEGSRLTVL.

The CDR3 sequence is CSVELAGGWDTQYF. The CDR3 region has the DNA TGCAGCGTTGAACTAGCGGGGGGTTGGGATACGCAGTATTTT. This chain links TRBV29-1 with TRBJ2-3; TRBD2 matches 11 bases. Per the germline V gene, CDR1 is SQVTM and CDR2 is ANQGSEA. V trimming: 2 bases; J trimming: 6 bases; junction bases outside the gene matches: 4. The CDR3 runs 14 residues.

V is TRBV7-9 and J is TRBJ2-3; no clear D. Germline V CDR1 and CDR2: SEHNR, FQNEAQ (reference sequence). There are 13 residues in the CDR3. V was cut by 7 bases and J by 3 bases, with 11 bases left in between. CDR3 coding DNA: TGTGCCAGCACCCGACCCTGGACAGATACGCAGTATTTT. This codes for CASTRPWTDTQYF.

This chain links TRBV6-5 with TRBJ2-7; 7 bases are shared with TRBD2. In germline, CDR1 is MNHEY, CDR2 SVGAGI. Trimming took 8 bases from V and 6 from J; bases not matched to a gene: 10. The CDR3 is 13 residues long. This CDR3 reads CASGSGVGGEQYF. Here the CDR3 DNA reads TGTGCCAGCGGGAGCGGGGTAGGTGGCGAGCAGTACTTC.

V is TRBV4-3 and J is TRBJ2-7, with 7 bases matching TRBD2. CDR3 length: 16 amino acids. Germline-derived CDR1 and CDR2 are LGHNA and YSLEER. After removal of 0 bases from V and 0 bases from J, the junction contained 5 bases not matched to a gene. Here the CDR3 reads CASSQESGVSSYEQYF. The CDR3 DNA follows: TGCGCCAGCAGCCAAGAGAGCGGGGTCAGCTCCTACGAGCAGTACTTC.

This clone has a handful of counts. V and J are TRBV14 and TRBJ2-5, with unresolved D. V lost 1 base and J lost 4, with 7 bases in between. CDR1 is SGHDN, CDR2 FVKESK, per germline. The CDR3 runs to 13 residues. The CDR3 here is CASSQGLGETQYF. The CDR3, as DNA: TGTGCCAGCAGCCAAGGCTTAGGAGAGACCCAGTACTTC.